Below are 20 T cell receptor beta chains sequenced from a single sample in a study of blood T cell repertoires in COVID-19. TCRdb's copy holds only in-frame clones and misses some; the assay was immunoSEQ multiplex PCR. The sample yields 470,000 or so clones, 70% to 90% seen once. The source material was peripheral blood. The receptors come from a human donor in a cohort sampled during active COVID-19.

The V gene is TRBV28, the J gene TRBJ1-5; 7 nucleotides agree with TRBD1. Germline values: CDR1 MDHEN, CDR2 SYDVKM. With 7 bases clipped from V and 5 bases from J, the junction kept 5 bases outside the gene matches. This CDR3 contains 13 residues. CDR3 coding DNA: TGTGCCAGCATGAAAGGGGGCTATCAGCCCCAGCATTTT. As protein: CASMKGGYQPQHF.

In this sample, this clone turned up once. J is TRBJ2-7 and V is TRBV18; 14 bases line up with TRBD2. CDR1 and CDR2 (germline): KGHSH, LQKENI. The CDR3 is 17 residues long. V trimming: 6 bases; J trimming: 7 bases; junction bases outside the gene matches: 14. Here the CDR3 DNA reads TGTGCCAGCTCTCACTTCGGAGGGACTAGCGGGAGCAGGGAGCAGTACTTC. Translation: CASSHFGGTSGSREQYF.

V and J are TRBV28 and TRBJ2-5; 11 nucleotides match TRBD2. The CDR3 loop spans 16 amino acids. Trimming removed 4 bases from V and 4 bases from J; junction bases left unmatched: 8. In germline, CDR1 is MDHEN, CDR2 SYDVKM. In nucleotides, the CDR3 is TGTGCCAGCAGTTCCGATAGCGGGAGGGCGGGAGAGACCCAGTACTTC. Translated, it gives CASSSDSGRAGETQYF.

The J gene is TRBJ2-1, the V gene TRBV24-1, with 10 bases matching TRBD2. The germline gives CDR1 KGHDR, CDR2 SFDVKD. The V and J ends lost 1 base and 6 bases, in that order; junction bases with no gene match: 5. The CDR3 length is 16 residues. CDR3: CATSDLRLAGVNEQFF. The DNA for the CDR3 is TGTGCCACCAGTGATTTAAGGCTAGCGGGAGTCAATGAGCAGTTCTTC.

The rearrangement uses TRBV5-1 and TRBJ2-6; no clear D. The V gene's germline CDR1 is SGHRS and CDR2 YFSETQ. The CDR3 covers 17 residues. V shed 3 bases and J shed 0 bases, with 13 bases lying between them. As DNA, the CDR3 is TGCGCCAGCAGCTCCCAACCCTCAGGCTCTGGGGCCAACGTCCTGACTTTC. As protein: CASSSQPSGSGANVLTF.

This sequence joins TRBV20-1 and TRBJ2-2, with TRBD2 matching over 11 bases. The germline V gene has CDR1 DFQATT and CDR2 SNEGSKA (reference sequence). Losses at the gene ends were 3 bases for V and 6 bases for J; bases not matched to a gene: 3. The CDR3 runs to 14 residues. The CDR3 DNA reads TGCAGTGCTAGTAATAGCGGGAGGGCCGGGGAGCTGTTTTTT. Residues: CSASNSGRAGELFF.

The genes are TRBV18 and TRBJ1-4; tentatively, D is TRBD1 (5 bases). Trimming took off 0 bases at V and 8 bases at J, with 10 bases between the two ends. Looked up from germline, CDR1 is KGHSH and CDR2 is LQKENI. The CDR3 is 14 amino acids. The CDR3 nucleotides read TGTGCCAGCTCACCACCGCAGGGCCACGAAAAACTGTTTTTT. As protein: CASSPPQGHEKLFF.

In this sample, this clone turned up once. V is TRBV6-1 and J is TRBJ1-5, with D maybe TRBD1 (6 bases). Germline CDR1 reads MNHNS; CDR2 reads SASEGT. The CDR3 totals 15 residues. The ends were cut back, 2 bases at V and 7 bases at J, with 15 bases in the middle. In DNA, the CDR3 is TGTGCCAGCAGTGAAACCAGCAGGGGTCGACAGCCCCAGCATTTT. Protein: CASSETSRGRQPQHF.

The chain has TRBV7-5 and TRBJ1-4; TRBD1 is the table's D call, not checked against the DNA. TRBV7-5 is labeled a pseudogene. The CDR3 runs to 17 residues. CDR3 protein: CARSSTEGAITNEKLFF. CDR3 DNA sequence: TGTGCCAGAAGCTCCACCGAGGGGGCGATCACTAATGAAAAACTGTTTTTT.

This clone was seen a handful of times. The chain joins TRBV19 to TRBJ1-5, with TRBD1 matching over 8 bases. The V and J ends lost 5 bases and 5 bases, in that order; junction bases with no gene match: 11. The CDR3 sequence is 16 residues long. The germline V gene encodes CDR1 LNHDA and CDR2 SQIVND (reference sequence). The DNA for the CDR3 is TGTGCCAGTAGTGTAAGGACAGGGTTGGAGGATCAGCCCCAGCATTTT. Amino acids: CASSVRTGLEDQPQHF.

This clone was counted only a few times. The V gene is TRBV6-5, the J gene TRBJ1-1; weak D call: TRBD1 (5 bases). This CDR3 contains 15 residues. Germline CDR1 reads MNHEY; CDR2 reads SVGAGI. The V gene lost 3 bases and the J gene lost 1 base, with 12 bases spanning the gap. The CDR3 nucleotides read TGTGCCAGCAGTTATAGACAGACGGCGAACACTGAAGCTTTCTTT. Its translation is CASSYRQTANTEAFF.

The chain couples TRBV6-1 to TRBJ1-5; D gene uncertain. Germline CDR1 and CDR2: MNHNS and SASEGT. Trimming left V 2 bases short and J 6 bases short, with 8 bases between. The CDR3 has 13 residues. The CDR3 sequence is CASSEFGVQPQHF. The CDR3 DNA follows: TGTGCCAGCAGTGAATTCGGGGTTCAGCCCCAGCATTTT.

V usage is TRBV7-3 and J usage is TRBJ1-2, with 9 bases fitting TRBD1. The CDR3 is 16 residues long. Germline V gene lookup returns CDR1 SGHTA and CDR2 FQGTGA. V lost 5 bases to trimming and J lost 4 bases; unmatched junction nucleotides: 11. CDR3 protein: CASSPTPGQGFYGYTF. CDR3 sequence (DNA): TGTGCCAGCAGCCCAACTCCGGGACAGGGTTTCTATGGCTACACCTTC. Full variable domain (missing parts from reference TRBV7-3 and TRBJ1-2): GAGVSQTPSNKVTEKGKYVELRCDPISGHTALYWYRQSLGQGPEFLIYFQGTGAADDSGLPNDRFFAVRPEGSVSTLKIQRTERGDSAVYLCASSPTPGQGFYGYTFGSGTRLTVV.

This clone was counted once. The V gene is TRBV28, the J gene TRBJ1-2; TRBD1 matches 8 bases. Germline assignment: CDR1 MDHEN and CDR2 SYDVKM. This CDR3 spans 13 amino acids. Unmatched junction bases numbered 10, after V lost 6 bases and J lost 10 bases. CDR3 nucleotides: TGTGCCAGCAGCCCAGGGGGCGGGATGGCCTACACCTTC. This gives the protein CASSPGGGMAYTF.

The rearrangement uses TRBV29-1 and TRBJ2-5, with a tentative D call TRBD2 (5 bases). The CDR3 runs to 12 residues. In germline, CDR1 is SQVTM, CDR2 ANQGSEA. The ends were cut back, 7 bases at V and 4 bases at J, with 13 bases in the middle. Here the CDR3 DNA reads TGCAGCGCCAGGCGTGGGAGAGAGACCCAGTACTTC. It codes for CSARRGRETQYF.

This CDR3 is CAISGQVSTDTQYF. The CDR3 coding sequence is TGTGCCATCAGTGGACAGGTTAGCACAGATACGCAGTATTTT. The V and J genes are TRBV10-3 and TRBJ2-3; D is perhaps TRBD1 (6 bases). Trimming cost V 4 bases and J 0 bases, with 8 bases left between them. Germline V gene lookup returns CDR1 ENHRY and CDR2 SYGVKD. This CDR3 has 14 amino acids.

The chain recombines TRBV6-5 with TRBJ2-6; D not certain. The germline gives CDR1 MNHEY, CDR2 SVGAGI. CDR3 length equals 14 residues. V dropped 6 bases and J dropped 0 bases, with 6 bases sitting between them. The CDR3 here is CASRQSSGANVLTF. In nucleotides, the CDR3 is TGTGCCAGCAGACAGTCCTCTGGGGCCAACGTCCTGACTTTC.

V usage is TRBV28 and J usage is TRBJ1-1; D not resolved. Germline CDR1 reads MDHEN; CDR2 reads SYDVKM. Trimming left V 3 bases short and J 0 bases short, with 5 bases between. The CDR3 runs to 13 residues. CDR3 nucleotide sequence: TGTGCCAGCAGTTTCGAGGTGAACACTGAAGCTTTCTTT. This encodes CASSFEVNTEAFF.

This chain uses TRBV28 with TRBJ2-7, with 8 positions matching TRBD1. The germline V gene has CDR1 MDHEN and CDR2 SYDVKM. The CDR3 sequence is 14 residues long. V lost 5 bases, J lost 1 base, and 4 bases stayed unmatched. CDR3 protein: CASSPQGASYEQYF. The DNA of the CDR3 is TGTGCCAGCAGTCCTCAGGGGGCGTCCTACGAGCAGTACTTC.

This chain uses TRBV29-1 with TRBJ1-2; 11 bases agree with TRBD1. J was trimmed by 8 bases and V by 6 bases; bases with no gene match: 14. This CDR3 spans 15 amino acids. Germline CDR1 SQVTM, CDR2 ANQGSEA. CDR3 protein: CSVEPGQGAFGGYTF. DNA of the CDR3: TGCAGCGTCGAACCCGGACAGGGGGCGTTCGGAGGCTACACCTTC.